The rows below give T cell receptor beta chains drawn from one sample of a study of CD8 T cell repertoires and HIV-1 epitope variants. No cognate antigen is known for these TCRs. The repertoire was sequenced with immunoSEQ multiplex PCR; TCRdb's copy has only in-frame clones and lacks some. The sample has some 4,400 clones, roughly two thirds seen once. Sequencing used cultured CD8+ T cells derived from PBMCs. These receptors were taken from a male donor with HIV. The CDR3 runs from the conserved cysteine through the conserved F or W. D genes are given only for firm matches. Clone sizes are given selectively: once, few, many, or a class where the clone is expanded.

abundance	v_gene	j_gene	d_gene	CDR3nt	CDR3aa
-	TRBV28	TRBJ1-1	-	TGTGCCAGCAGTTTGCGGCTGGTAGCTAACACTGAAGCTTTCTTT	CASSLRLVANTEAFF
few	TRBV27	TRBJ2-7	-	TGTGCCAGCAGTTTATTGGCAGGGTCCTCCTACGAGCAGTACTTC	CASSLLAGSSYEQYF
few	TRBV19	TRBJ1-2	-	TGTGCCAGTAGTATAGATCATCGGGGGGGCTACACCTTC	CASSIDHRGGYTF
-	TRBV7-9	TRBJ1-2	-	TGTGCCAGCTCGGGACTCAAAGCTAACTATGGCTACACCTTC	CASSGLKANYGYTF
-	TRBV13	TRBJ1-2	-	TGCGCCAGCAGCCAAGATCCCCCAGACTTGGACTATGGCTACACCTTC	CASSQDPPDLDYGYTF
-	TRBV2	TRBJ2-5	TRBD1	TGTGCCAGCCGGCCGCTGTTAGGGGGCGTCAAGACCCAGTACTTC	CASRPLLGGVKTQYF
-	TRBV14	TRBJ2-3	-	TGTGCCAGCAGCCAAGATCTCCAAGTTATAGGGGATACGCAGTATTTT	CASSQDLQVIGDTQYF
once	TRBV5-6	TRBJ2-1	-	TGTGCCAGCAGCCGCCTATACAATGAGCAGTTCTTC	CASSRLYNEQFF
-	TRBV14	TRBJ2-1	-	TGTGCCAGCAGCCCCGGGGATGAGCAGTTCTTC	CASSPGDEQFF
few	TRBV7-9	TRBJ1-4	TRBD1	TGTGCCAGCAGTGAGGGGACAGGGAGGGAAAAACTGTTTTTT	CASSEGTGREKLFF
-	TRBV7-3	TRBJ1-2	-	TGTGCCATATCAGGGGGCTACACCTTC	CAISGGYTF